The 21 T cell receptor beta chains below come from one sample, sequenced in a study of OX40 agonist ivuxolimab in advanced cancers. TCRdb's copy holds only in-frame clones and misses some; the assay was immunoSEQ multiplex PCR. This table has around 100,000 clones, roughly nine tenths appearing once. The sequencing here drew on CD4+ or CD8+ T cells sorted from blood, taken in a trial of the OX40 agonist ivuxolimab. The receptors come from an adult with an advanced solid tumor such as melanoma, head and neck, liver or kidney cancer.

V and J are TRBV28 and TRBJ2-3; 10 positions match TRBD2. J lost 6 bases, V lost 5 bases, and 8 bases had no gene match. The CDR3 length is 15 residues. From germline, CDR1 is MDHEN and CDR2 SYDVKM. CDR3 sequence: CASSLQAGGPDTQYF. The CDR3 nucleotides are TGTGCCAGCAGTCTCCAAGCGGGAGGGCCGGATACGCAGTATTTT.

The chain recombines TRBV9 with TRBJ2-3, with TRBD2 identical over 7 bases. This CDR3 region has 15 residues. Per germline, CDR1 SGDLS and CDR2 YYNGEE. The junction had 6 bases not matched to a gene; V was cut back by 4 bases and J by 1 base. DNA of the CDR3: TGTGCCAGCAGCCTCTCTAGCGGCGGCACAGATACGCAGTATTTT. Amino acids: CASSLSSGGTDTQYF.

This chain joins TRBV18 and TRBJ2-6, with 11 bases aligning to TRBD1. Germline trimming cut 8 bases from V and 0 bases from J; bases unmatched to any gene: 6. This CDR3 region has 17 residues. CDR1 is KGHSH and CDR2 is LQKENI in the germline V gene. DNA for the CDR3: TGTGCCAGCCGGACCGGGACAGGGGGCTCTGGGGCCAACGTCCTGACTTTC. Translation: CASRTGTGGSGANVLTF. The variable domain in full, completed from reference TRBV18 and TRBJ2-6, reads NAGVMQNPRHLVRRRGQEARLRCSPMKGHSHVYWYRQLPEEGLKFMVYLQKENIIDESGMPKERFSAEFPKEGPSILRIQQVVRGDSAAYFCASRTGTGGSGANVLTFGAGSRLTVL.

V is TRBV4-1 and J is TRBJ1-1; no definite D call. The V end was cut by 2 bases, the J end by 10 bases, with 11 bases between. Germline assignment: CDR1 MGHRA and CDR2 YSYEKL. This CDR3 spans 12 amino acids. The DNA for the CDR3 is TGCGCCAGCAGCCAACCAGGCGGAGGAGCTTTCTTT. Amino acids: CASSQPGGGAFF.

The table lists this clone with a count of one. The J gene is TRBJ1-5, the V gene TRBV18; 9 bases match TRBD1. Germline V CDR1 and CDR2: KGHSH, LQKENI. This CDR3 region has 17 residues. V lost 2 bases, J lost 4 bases, and 9 bases stayed unmatched. CDR3 residues: CASSPSLGTGTNQPQHF. The CDR3 nucleotides read TGTGCCAGCTCACCATCCCTAGGGACAGGGACTAATCAGCCCCAGCATTTT.

The V gene is TRBV5-1, the J gene TRBJ1-4, with 7 bases aligning to TRBD1. The CDR3 sequence is 14 residues long. Germline V gene sequence: CDR1 SGHRS, CDR2 YFSETQ. J gave up 8 bases and V 5 bases, and 9 bases lay outside the gene matches. The CDR3 DNA reads TGCGCCAGCAGTACGGGACAGTTTGGGGAAAAACTGTTTTTT. Amino acids: CASSTGQFGEKLFF.

This chain joins TRBV30 and TRBJ2-2; tentative D call: TRBD2 (6 bases). The CDR3 spans 12 residues. Germline loops: CDR1 GTSNPN, CDR2 SVGIG (reference sequence). The germline V and J ends were trimmed by 5 bases and 6 bases, with 10 bases remaining between them. CDR3 DNA sequence: TGTGCCTGGGCCGCGGGACCCGGGGAGCTGTTTTTT. Its translation: CAWAAGPGELFF.

The chain uses TRBV7-8 and TRBJ2-7; TRBD1 matches 7 bases. Trimming at V came to 5 bases and at J to 2 bases, leaving 6 bases not matched to a gene. Germline loops: CDR1 SGHVS, CDR2 FQNEAQ. The CDR3 loop spans 14 amino acids. CDR3 in DNA: TGTGCCAGCAGCAGAGGACAGGCCCCCTACGAGCAGTACTTC. Translating gives CASSRGQAPYEQYF.

This sequence joins TRBV7-2 and TRBJ2-2; weak D call: TRBD2 (6 bases). The CDR3 consists of 15 residues. The germline gives CDR1 SGHTA, CDR2 FQGNSA. The V gene lost 5 bases and the J gene lost 0 bases, with 10 bases spanning the gap. CDR3 sequence (DNA): TGTGCCAGCAGCGCGGGACTCCCGAACACCGGGGAGCTGTTTTTT. Amino acids: CASSAGLPNTGELFF.

This clone was recorded only once. V and J are TRBV18 and TRBJ2-1; 12 nucleotides align to TRBD2. Germline V CDR1 and CDR2: KGHSH, LQKENI. The V and J ends lost 3 bases and 6 bases, in that order; junction bases with no gene match: 3. The CDR3 totals 15 residues. This CDR3 is CASSPGLAGSNEQFF. CDR3 nucleotide sequence: TGTGCCAGCTCACCGGGACTAGCGGGCTCCAATGAGCAGTTCTTC.

The rearrangement uses TRBV2 and TRBJ1-4; D remains ambiguous. Germline lookup yields CDR1 SNHLY and CDR2 FYNNEI. The CDR3 has 15 residues. V was pared by 5 bases and J by 0 bases, with 10 bases between. Here the CDR3 reads CASSWTASTNEKLFF. DNA for the CDR3: TGTGCCAGCAGTTGGACTGCTTCAACTAATGAAAAACTGTTTTTT.

This clone has just one count. This rearrangement joins TRBV2 to TRBJ1-4; D may be TRBD1 (5 bases). The CDR3 length is 14 residues. V shed 8 bases and J shed 8 bases, with 18 bases lying between them. The germline gives CDR1 SNHLY, CDR2 FYNNEI. This chain's CDR3 is CASAQEGTGEKLFF. For the CDR3, the DNA is TGTGCCAGCGCTCAAGAGGGGACCGGGGAAAAACTGTTTTTT.

This clone was found a few times. Other DNA sequences of this sample code for an identical CDR3. This rearrangement joins TRBV18 to TRBJ2-5, with D unclear. Per the germline V gene, CDR1 is KGHSH and CDR2 is LQKENI. Trimming shortened V by 1 base and J by 3 bases, and 0 bases separated the two germline ends. The CDR3 spans 11 residues. Here the CDR3 reads CASSPQETQYF. As DNA, the CDR3 is TGTGCCAGCTCACCACAAGAGACCCAGTACTTC.

This chain links TRBV7-9 with TRBJ2-3; 11 nucleotides align to TRBD2. The CDR3 spans 16 residues. CDR1 is SEHNR and CDR2 is FQNEAQ in the germline V gene (reference sequence). With V trimmed by 1 base and J by 5 bases, 5 bases remained unmatched. The CDR3 loop reads CASSLGLAGSLDTQYF. CDR3 sequence (DNA): TGTGCCAGCAGCTTAGGACTAGCGGGGTCCTTAGATACGCAGTATTTT.

This chain uses TRBV19 with TRBJ2-2; 14 nucleotides align to TRBD2. The J segment lost 10 bases and the V segment lost 4 bases, leaving 5 bases of the junction unmatched. CDR3 length equals 15 residues. Germline V lookup: CDR1 LNHDA, CDR2 SQIVND (reference sequence). CDR3 coding DNA: TGTGCCAGTAGTACGAAGGGACTAGCGGGAGTGGAGCTGTTTTTT. The encoded protein is CASSTKGLAGVELFF.

J is TRBJ2-3 and V is TRBV2; D is perhaps TRBD1 (6 bases). Trimming left V 2 bases short and J 1 base short, with 19 bases between. The CDR3 is 18 residues long. The germline gives CDR1 SNHLY, CDR2 FYNNEI. CDR3 DNA: TGTGCCAGCAGTGAAAAGGTTACAGGGAACTCTGGCACAGATACGCAGTATTTT. It yields the protein CASSEKVTGNSGTDTQYF.

The chain is built from TRBV30 and TRBJ2-5; a weak D match, TRBD1 (6 bases). Looked up from germline, CDR1 is GTSNPN and CDR2 is SVGIG (reference sequence). Trimming stripped 0 bases from V and 5 bases from J, with 16 bases between. The CDR3 is 15 residues long. CDR3 loop: CAWSVNRVVRETQYF. DNA of the CDR3: TGTGCCTGGAGTGTCAACAGGGTAGTAAGGGAGACCCAGTACTTC.

The chain carries TRBV18 and TRBJ2-2; D ambiguous. Trimming took 4 bases from V and 2 from J, leaving 14 bases between them. Germline CDR1 KGHSH, CDR2 LQKENI. This CDR3 spans 16 amino acids. For the CDR3, the DNA is TGTGCCAGCTCACTTCAGTCAGGAGCTAACACCGGGGAGCTGTTTTTT. The encoded protein is CASSLQSGANTGELFF.

The genes are TRBV5-1 and TRBJ2-7; 9 nucleotides match TRBD2. The CDR3 has 15 residues. Germline trimming cut 0 bases from V and 2 bases from J; bases unmatched to any gene: 3. CDR1 SGHRS and CDR2 YFSETQ come from the germline V gene. The CDR3 nucleotides read TGCGCCAGCAGCTTGGGGACTAGCGTAGCCTACGAGCAGTACTTC. This gives the protein CASSLGTSVAYEQYF.

V gene TRBV28 combines with J gene TRBJ2-7; 7 bases align to TRBD2. Germline V CDR1 and CDR2: MDHEN, SYDVKM. V was pared by 6 bases and J by 2 bases, with 4 bases of the junction left unmatched. CDR3 length: 13 amino acids. Here the CDR3 DNA reads TGTGCCAGCAGGTGGGGGGGAGCCTACGAGCAGTACTTC. Amino acid sequence: CASRWGGAYEQYF.

J is TRBJ2-7 and V is TRBV7-2; 10 nucleotides line up with TRBD2. The germline CDR1 and CDR2 sequences are SGHTA and FQGNSA. CDR3 length equals 14 residues. After removal of 4 bases from V and 0 bases from J, the junction contained 0 bases not matched to a gene. The CDR3 spells CASSSSGGSYEQYF. In DNA, the CDR3 is TGTGCCAGCAGCTCTAGCGGGGGCTCCTACGAGCAGTACTTC.